A selection of T cell receptor beta chains follows, all from one sample in a study of Tregs in tolerant kidney transplant recipients. TCRdb's table, derived via immunoSEQ multiplex PCR, lists solely in-frame clones and lacks some. The sample contains roughly 66,000 clones, around nine tenths of which appear only once. The sequencing used CD8+ T cells from blood, collected before the transplant. These receptor sequences come from a human donor who received a combined kidney and bone marrow transplant. Both conserved end residues are part of each CDR3. D genes are given only for firm matches. For some rows the clone size is stated as once, few or many, or as a class when expanded; others skip it.

>TRBV9|NA|17|NA|TRBJ2-3
CASSGHTSRPSTDTQYF
TGTGCCAGCAGCGGCCACACTAGCAGACCTAGCACAGATACGCAGTATTTT
>TRBV15|once|16|NA|TRBJ2-7
CATSYLRSGSSYEQYF
TGTGCCACCAGCTATCTCCGTAGCGGTAGCTCCTACGAGCAGTACTTC
>TRBV7-9|NA|14|TRBD1|TRBJ1-2
CASSLHTGVDGYTF
TGTGCCAGCAGCTTACACACAGGGGTTGATGGCTACACCTTC
>TRBV7-9|NA|14|NA|TRBJ2-1
CASSPRLDYNEQFF
TGTGCCAGCAGCCCCCGACTGGACTACAATGAGCAGTTCTTC
>TRBV28|once|14|TRBD1|TRBJ1-2
CASSRQGISYGYTF
TGTGCCAGCAGCCGACAGGGGATTAGCTATGGCTACACCTTC
>TRBV19|once|16|NA|TRBJ2-7
CASSIGPQTSSYEQYF
TGTGCCAGTAGTATTGGCCCCCAAACCAGCTCCTACGAGCAGTACTTC
>TRBV7-9|NA|17|NA|TRBJ2-1
CASSLHNWTDKLCEQFF
TGTGCCAGCAGCTTACATAACTGGACAGACAAGTTATGTGAGCAGTTCTTC
>TRBV13|NA|14|NA|TRBJ2-7
CASSPGRSPHEQYF
TGTGCCAGCAGCCCAGGGCGTTCACCTCACGAGCAGTACTTC
>TRBV20-1|NA|11|NA|TRBJ1-2
CSARGANGYTF
TGCAGTGCTAGAGGGGCTAATGGCTACACCTTC
>TRBV25-1|NA|13|TRBD1|TRBJ1-2
CASSEWDRDGYTF
TGTGCCAGCAGTGAATGGGACAGAGATGGCTACACCTTC
>TRBV7-3|NA|15|TRBD1|TRBJ2-7
CASSLTGGWSTEQYF
TGTGCCAGCAGCTTGACAGGGGGATGGTCTACGGAGCAGTACTTC
>TRBV30|NA|13|NA|TRBJ2-5
CAWSVEYRETQYF
TGTGCCTGGAGTGTAGAGTACCGAGAGACCCAGTACTTC
>TRBV14|NA|16|TRBD1|TRBJ1-2
CASSQSGQGGGNGYTF
TGTGCCAGCAGCCAGTCGGGACAGGGTGGAGGGAATGGCTACACCTTC
>TRBV29-1|NA|15|NA|TRBJ1-2
CSVVGTLTFGYGYTF
TGCAGCGTTGTAGGGACACTCACCTTCGGCTATGGCTACACCTTC
>TRBV19|NA|16|NA|TRBJ1-2
CASSMQGRRWNYGYTF
TGTGCCAGTAGTATGCAGGGGCGAAGATGGAACTATGGCTACACCTTC
>TRBV7-9|NA|15|TRBD1|TRBJ2-1
CASSSRDRGGDEQFF
TGTGCCAGCAGTTCAAGGGACAGGGGGGGGGATGAGCAGTTCTTC
>TRBV15|once|16|TRBD1|TRBJ1-2
CATSRGDRGRVYGYTF
TGTGCCACCAGCAGAGGGGACAGGGGGCGCGTCTATGGCTACACCTTC
>TRBV9|NA|14|NA|TRBJ1-2
CASSVGTENYGYTF
TGTGCCAGCAGCGTAGGGACAGAGAACTATGGCTACACCTTC
>TRBV10-3|few|15|TRBD1|TRBJ1-5
CAISEGSGGSQPQHF
TGTGCCATCAGTGAGGGTTCAGGGGGTAGTCAGCCCCAGCATTTT
>TRBV4-1|NA|15|NA|TRBJ2-5
CASSQVVQRQETQYF
TGCGCCAGCAGCCAAGTTGTCCAGCGCCAAGAGACCCAGTACTTC
>TRBV9|once|12|NA|TRBJ2-2
CASSGDSGELFF
TGTGCCAGCAGCGGGGACTCCGGGGAGCTGTTTTTT
>TRBV6-6|NA|12|TRBD1|TRBJ1-1
CATRTGATEAFF
TGTGCCACTAGGACAGGGGCCACTGAAGCTTTCTTT
>TRBV19|NA|14|TRBD2|TRBJ2-7
CASTPGTGGYEQYF
TGTGCCAGTACCCCCGGGACGGGGGGCTACGAGCAGTACTTC
>TRBV13|NA|16|NA|TRBJ2-3
CASSLGLGASTDTQYF
TGTGCCAGCAGTCTAGGTTTGGGGGCCTCCACAGATACGCAGTATTTT
>TRBV29-1|NA|14|NA|TRBJ2-1
CSVVSAGSYNEQFF
TGCAGCGTTGTTTCCGCAGGGTCCTACAATGAGCAGTTCTTC
>TRBV7-7|NA|16|TRBD2|TRBJ2-1
CASSLATTSGGNEQFF
TGTGCCAGCAGCTTAGCTACGACTAGCGGGGGCAATGAGCAGTTCTTC
>TRBV7-6|NA|13|TRBD1|TRBJ1-1
CASSEQTGGEAFF
TGTGCCAGCAGCGAGCAAACAGGGGGCGAAGCTTTCTTT
>TRBV27|NA|12|TRBD2|TRBJ2-5
CASSPGGETQYF
TGTGCCAGCAGTCCCGGGGGGGAGACCCAGTACTTC
>TRBV27|NA|13|NA|TRBJ1-2
CASSTDLEGGYTF
TGTGCCAGCAGCACAGACTTGGAGGGAGGCTACACCTTC
>TRBV27|NA|15|NA|TRBJ1-5
CASSLDGSHYQPQHF
TGTGCCAGCAGTTTAGATGGCAGTCACTACCAGCCCCAGCATTTT
>TRBV6-6|NA|13|TRBD1|TRBJ1-2
CASSPDRVRGYTF
TGTGCCAGCAGTCCCGACAGGGTTCGCGGCTACACCTTC
>TRBV14|once|15|NA|TRBJ1-2
CASSQDRGTMRGYTF
TGTGCCAGCAGCCAAGATAGGGGGACAATGCGGGGCTACACCTTC
>TRBV19|NA|19|NA|TRBJ2-5
CASSIGLAQAPLPQETQYF
TGTGCCAGTAGTATAGGCCTCGCACAGGCCCCGTTGCCCCAAGAGACCCAGTACTTC
>TRBV2|NA|13|TRBD2|TRBJ2-7
CASGGVGSYEQYF
TGTGCCAGCGGGGGGGTCGGTTCCTACGAGCAGTACTTC
>TRBV11-2|NA|15|NA|TRBJ2-4
CASSHRGLAKNIQYF
TGTGCCAGCAGTCATAGGGGGTTAGCCAAAAACATTCAGTACTTC
>TRBV15|NA|15|TRBD2|TRBJ2-3
CATSRKGLGTDTQYF
TGTGCCACCAGCAGGAAGGGACTAGGCACAGATACGCAGTATTTT
>TRBV7-6|NA|14|NA|TRBJ2-3
CASSPSDSSDTQYF
TGTGCCAGCAGCCCATCGGACAGCTCAGATACGCAGTATTTT
>TRBV6-6|NA|14|TRBD1|TRBJ1-5
CASTHRGPNQPQHF
TGTGCCAGCACCCACAGGGGGCCCAATCAGCCCCAGCATTTT
>TRBV6-5|NA|15|TRBD1|TRBJ1-6
CASTIHGTGGSPLHF
TGTGCCAGCACCATACATGGGACAGGGGGTTCACCCCTCCACTTT
>TRBV11-3|NA|16|TRBD1|TRBJ1-1
CASSLNQGEMNTEAFF
TGTGCCAGCAGCTTAAATCAGGGGGAGATGAACACTGAAGCTTTCTTT
>TRBV7-6|NA|16|TRBD2|TRBJ2-2
CASSLGLAVYTGELFF
TGTGCCAGCAGCTTAGGGCTAGCGGTGTACACCGGGGAGCTGTTTTTT
>TRBV10-3|once|16|TRBD1|TRBJ2-7
CAISESIGQGVDEQYF
TGTGCCATCAGTGAGTCGATAGGACAGGGTGTCGACGAGCAGTACTTC
>TRBV5-6|NA|15|NA|TRBJ1-1
CASSFGVAARTEAFF
TGTGCCAGCAGCTTCGGGGTCGCAGCACGGACTGAAGCTTTCTTT
>TRBV7-9|few|13|NA|TRBJ1-2
CASSLPQNYGYTF
TGTGCCAGCAGCTTACCCCAGAACTATGGCTACACCTTC
>TRBV2|NA|12|NA|TRBJ2-1
CASSESAEVQFF
TGTGCCAGCAGTGAATCTGCAGAAGTGCAGTTCTTC
>TRBV7-8|NA|16|TRBD2|TRBJ2-6
CASSQGGSSGANVLTF
TGTGCCAGCAGCCAGGGAGGGAGCTCTGGGGCCAACGTCCTGACTTTC
>TRBV28|NA|16|NA|TRBJ1-4
CASSLPRGSANEKLFF
TGTGCCAGCAGTTTACCAAGGGGATCCGCTAATGAAAAACTGTTTTTT
>TRBV6-5|NA|13|NA|TRBJ2-1
CASSWTRSNEQFF
TGTGCCAGCAGCTGGACAAGGAGCAATGAGCAGTTCTTC
>TRBV7-3|NA|17|NA|TRBJ2-3
CASSLNSVSGYTDTQYF
TGTGCCAGCAGCTTAAATAGTGTTTCGGGGTACACAGATACGCAGTATTTT
>TRBV19|once|16|NA|TRBJ2-1
CASSIAPGLSYNEQFF
TGTGCCAGTAGTATAGCCCCGGGACTTTCCTACAATGAGCAGTTCTTC